This T cell receptor (beta chain) was recovered during a study of shared clonotypes between healthy human individuals. The length of the CDR3 is 15 residues. The germline V gene encodes CDR1 MDHEN and CDR2 SYDVKM. V shed 6 bases and J 2 bases; nucleotides not matched to a gene: 5. Sequencing was performed with immunoSEQ multiplex PCR; in TCRdb, only in-frame clones are kept and a portion is missing. The repertoire holds over a million clones, about 96% seen once, with approximately 1.1% in the top ten. The specimen sequenced was naive CD4+ T cells sorted from blood. Described subset: CD45RA+ positively selected. V is TRBV28 and J is TRBJ2-3, with 10 bases that match TRBD2. This sequence was found in a man between 25 and 39 years old in good health. This CDR3 is CASSKTSGLTDTQYF. The CDR3 bases are TGTGCCAGCAGCAAGACTAGCGGGCTCACAGATACGCAGTATTTT.